The 28 T cell receptor beta chains below were found in one sample sequenced in a study of blood T cell repertoires in COVID-19. The repertoire was sequenced with immunoSEQ multiplex PCR; TCRdb's copy has only in-frame clones and lacks some. The sample includes about 170,000 clones, 80% to 90% seen only once; the top ten take 7.7%. The sample consisted of peripheral blood. Source of these receptors: a man aged 40-50 years who had recovered from COVID-19.

In this sample, this clone turned up a few times. The rearrangement links TRBV7-8 to TRBJ2-5; 8 bases map to TRBD1. With 1 base clipped from V and 7 bases from J, the junction kept 8 bases outside the gene matches. The CDR3 runs 15 residues. Germline V gene lookup returns CDR1 SGHVS and CDR2 FQNEAQ. The CDR3: CASSLGQGPGGTQYF. Written as DNA, the CDR3 is TGTGCCAGCAGCTTAGGACAGGGGCCCGGGGGGACCCAGTACTTC.

This clone was detected a few times. The genes are TRBV6-6 and TRBJ2-1; the match to TRBD2 covers 11 bases. The CDR3 contains 15 residues. Trimming cost V 7 bases and J 5 bases; bases outside gene matches: 7. Germline V lookup: CDR1 MNHNY, CDR2 SVGAGI (reference sequence). DNA of the CDR3: TGTGCCAGCAAACTAGCGGGGGATTCTGACAATGAGCAGTTCTTC. Translating it yields CASKLAGDSDNEQFF.

Comments on this clone: Additional DNA sequences in this sample encode the identical CDR3. J is TRBJ2-7 and V is TRBV5-1, with D unclear. V dropped 0 bases and J dropped 1 base, with 5 bases sitting between them. This CDR3 is 13 amino acids long. Germline V CDR1 and CDR2: SGHRS, YFSETQ. The CDR3 nucleotides read TGCGCCAGCAGCTTGGCCAGTTCCTACGAGCAGTACTTC. The encoded protein is CASSLASSYEQYF.

The chain is built from TRBV19 and TRBJ1-2, with TRBD1 matching over 9 bases. Germline V CDR1 and CDR2: LNHDA, SQIVND (reference sequence). Germline trimming cut 4 bases from V and 1 base from J; bases unmatched to any gene: 4. CDR3 length: 15 residues. CDR3 DNA sequence: TGTGCCAGTAGTACAACGACAGGGGGTAACTATGGCTACACCTTC. This codes for CASSTTTGGNYGYTF.

This chain uses TRBV28 with TRBJ1-5, with D tentatively TRBD1 (6 bases). V gave up 7 bases and J gave up 6 bases, with 16 bases separating them. The CDR3 totals 14 residues. Germline-derived CDR1 and CDR2 are MDHEN and SYDVKM. The CDR3: CASTITGNGQPQHF. The CDR3 nucleotides are TGTGCCAGCACCATAACAGGGAACGGTCAGCCCCAGCATTTT. The entire variable domain, with the rest obtained from reference TRBV28 and TRBJ1-5, is as follows: DVKVTQSSRYLVKRTGEKVFLECVQDMDHENMFWYRQDPGLGLRLIYFSYDVKMKEKGDIPEGYSVSREKKERFSLILESASTNQTSMYLCASTITGNGQPQHFGDGTRLSIL.

The CDR3 protein is CASSSGLAGPEQYF. Written as DNA, the CDR3 is TGTGCCAGCAGTTCTGGACTAGCGGGGCCCGAGCAGTACTTC. V and J are TRBV27 and TRBJ2-7; 12 bases fit TRBD2. The CDR3 loop spans 14 amino acids. Germline trimming cut 4 bases from V and 6 bases from J; bases unmatched to any gene: 4. Per the germline V gene, CDR1 is MNHEY and CDR2 is SMNVEV (reference sequence).

This clone has only one observation. The chain has TRBV5-4 and TRBJ2-2; 10 positions agree with TRBD2. Germline CDR1 is SGHNT and CDR2 is YYREEE (reference sequence). The CDR3 consists of 15 residues. V lost 3 bases and J lost 7; bases outside the gene matches: 6. The chain's CDR3 is CASSWQRGGDGELFF. The CDR3 bases are TGTGCCAGCAGCTGGCAGCGGGGGGGCGACGGGGAGCTGTTTTTT.

V gene TRBV18 combines with J gene TRBJ1-3, with 7 positions matching TRBD1. CDR3 length equals 16 residues. The V gene end was trimmed by 6 bases and the J gene end by 4 bases; junction bases not matched to a gene: 12. The V gene's germline CDR1 is KGHSH and CDR2 LQKENI. The CDR3 loop reads CASSYTLQGYGNTIYF. The CDR3 DNA reads TGTGCCAGCTCGTACACATTACAGGGGTACGGAAACACCATATATTTT.

The chain links TRBV7-9 to TRBJ1-1; TRBD1 matches 7 bases. Germline V CDR1 and CDR2: SEHNR, FQNEAQ (reference sequence). The CDR3 runs to 14 residues. With V trimmed by 4 bases and J by 6 bases, 8 bases remained unmatched. The CDR3 DNA reads TGTGCCAGCAGCTCTACACAGGGGAGGTCTGAAGCTTTCTTT. Encoded protein: CASSSTQGRSEAFF. Full variable domain (outside the CDR3, taken from reference TRBV7-9 and TRBJ1-1): DTGVSQNPRHKITKRGQNVTFRCDPISEHNRLYWYRQTLGQGPEFLTYFQNEAQLEKSRLLSDRFSAERPKGSFSTLEIQRTEQGDSAMYLCASSSTQGRSEAFFGQGTRLTVV.

The genes are TRBV7-2 and TRBJ2-7; 8 nucleotides line up with TRBD1. The CDR3 runs to 15 residues. Unmatched junction bases numbered 8, after V lost 7 bases and J lost 0 bases. Germline V CDR1 and CDR2: SGHTA, FQGNSA. The CDR3: CASTSGGGTSYEQYF. The CDR3 DNA is TGTGCCAGCACCTCAGGGGGCGGGACCTCCTACGAGCAGTACTTC.

V and J are TRBV6-1 and TRBJ2-3, with 8 bases lining up with TRBD2. V trimming: 2 bases; J trimming: 5 bases; junction bases outside the gene matches: 15. This CDR3 is 18 amino acids long. The germline CDR1 and CDR2 sequences are MNHNS and SASEGT. CDR3 amino acids: CASSERRMTGGQKDTQYF. Here the CDR3 DNA reads TGTGCCAGCAGTGAACGCCGTATGACGGGGGGGCAGAAAGATACGCAGTATTTT.

The V and J genes are TRBV2 and TRBJ1-1, with TRBD1 as a possible D gene (5 bases). The CDR3 totals 15 residues. The V end lost 7 bases, the J end lost 1 base, and 16 bases lay between the germline ends. The germline gives CDR1 SNHLY, CDR2 FYNNEI. This CDR3 is CASNKGIQKNTEAFF. The DNA of the CDR3 is TGTGCCAGCAATAAGGGGATCCAAAAGAACACTGAAGCTTTCTTT.

The J gene is TRBJ1-5, the V gene TRBV4-1; weak D call: TRBD1 (6 bases). CDR1 is MGHRA, CDR2 YSYEKL, per germline. This CDR3 is 15 amino acids long. Trimming took off 3 bases at V and 7 bases at J, with 16 bases between the two ends. CDR3 protein: CASSHGAGEGQPQHF. Here the CDR3 DNA reads TGCGCCAGCAGCCACGGAGCAGGGGAGGGCCAGCCCCAGCATTTT.

The V and J genes are TRBV6-5 and TRBJ2-2; D remains ambiguous. V dropped 7 bases and J dropped 6 bases, with 12 bases sitting between them. CDR3 length: 13 residues. Germline lookup yields CDR1 MNHEY and CDR2 SVGAGI. As DNA, the CDR3 is TGTGCCAGCACCAACGGAGTAGCCGGGGAGCTGTTTTTT. It codes for CASTNGVAGELFF.

The chain couples TRBV29-1 to TRBJ2-3; 9 bases map to TRBD1. Germline CDR1 SQVTM, CDR2 ANQGSEA. This CDR3 is 12 amino acids long. With 5 bases clipped from V and 5 bases from J, the junction kept 2 bases outside the gene matches. For the CDR3, the DNA is TGCAGCGTTCGACAGGGGGTAGATACGCAGTATTTT. It encodes CSVRQGVDTQYF.

V usage is TRBV5-6 and J usage is TRBJ1-1; D possibly corresponds to TRBD1 (6 bases). Trimming removed 2 bases at V and 8 bases at J, with 10 bases between. Germline V lookup: CDR1 SGHDT, CDR2 YYEEEE. The CDR3 spans 12 residues. This CDR3 is CASSFSRGEAFF. The DNA for the CDR3 is TGTGCCAGCAGCTTTTCTAGGGGGGAAGCTTTCTTT.

The rearrangement links TRBV18 to TRBJ2-1, with D maybe TRBD2 (6 bases). The germline V gene encodes CDR1 KGHSH and CDR2 LQKENI. The CDR3 has 15 amino acids. Trimming shortened V by 3 bases and J by 6 bases, and 15 bases separated the two germline ends. The CDR3: CASSPSGLIGNEQFF. As DNA, the CDR3 is TGTGCCAGCTCACCTTCGGGACTCATCGGCAATGAGCAGTTCTTC.

This clone was observed once. V and J are TRBV24-1 and TRBJ2-5; 8 positions match TRBD1. The germline gives CDR1 KGHDR, CDR2 SFDVKD. The length of the CDR3 is 15 residues. V lost 5 bases, J lost 5 bases, and 9 bases stayed unmatched. The CDR3 DNA is TGTGCCACCAGTGGCCTGACAGGGGAAGTGGAGACCCAGTACTTC. It encodes CATSGLTGEVETQYF.

The chain carries TRBV5-5 and TRBJ2-5; 9 positions agree with TRBD1. The length of the CDR3 is 16 residues. V shed 3 bases and J 4 bases; nucleotides not matched to a gene: 10. CDR1 is SGHKS, CDR2 YYEKEE, per germline (reference sequence). The DNA of the CDR3 is TGTGCCAGCAGCTCGACAGGGGGAGCGGGAAGAGAGACCCAGTACTTC. Translation: CASSSTGGAGRETQYF.

The chain links TRBV7-2 to TRBJ2-1; a possible D gene is TRBD1 (6 bases). This CDR3 is 15 amino acids long. V gave up 8 bases and J gave up 5 bases, with 19 bases separating them. Looked up from germline, CDR1 is SGHTA and CDR2 is FQGNSA. The CDR3 is CASGRGGRRDNEQFF. The CDR3, as DNA: TGTGCCAGCGGAAGAGGGGGTCGAAGAGACAATGAGCAGTTCTTC.

This clone was seen a few times. CDR3 protein: CASSWGGARSPLHF. In DNA, the CDR3 is TGTGCCAGCAGCTGGGGAGGGGCCCGATCACCCCTCCACTTT. V gene TRBV3-1 (or the pseudogene TRBV3-2) combines with J gene TRBJ1-6; weak D call: TRBD1 (5 bases). The ends were cut back, 5 bases at V and 10 bases at J, with 15 bases in the middle. Looked up from germline, CDR1 is LGHDT and CDR2 is YNNKEL (reference sequence). The CDR3 contains 14 residues.

V usage is TRBV18 and J usage is TRBJ2-2, with 7 bases identical to TRBD2. Germline trimming cut 4 bases from V and 0 bases from J; bases unmatched to any gene: 2. This CDR3 spans 15 amino acids. Germline assignment: CDR1 KGHSH and CDR2 LQKENI. The CDR3 spells CASSQGLTNTGELFF. The CDR3 bases are TGTGCCAGCTCACAGGGACTAACGAACACCGGGGAGCTGTTTTTT.

The V call is TRBV7-3, the J call TRBJ2-2; 7 nucleotides line up with TRBD1. J was trimmed by 0 bases and V by 5 bases; bases with no gene match: 6. Per the germline V gene, CDR1 is SGHTA and CDR2 is FQGTGA. This CDR3 region has 16 residues. The CDR3 nucleotides read TGTGCCAGCAGCCCACAGACAGGGCCGAACACCGGGGAGCTGTTTTTT. Residues: CASSPQTGPNTGELFF. The full variable domain, in which reference TRBV7-3 and TRBJ2-2 provide the parts outside the CDR3, is GAGVSQTPSNKVTEKGKYVELRCDPISGHTALYWYRQSLGQGPEFLIYFQGTGAADDSGLPNDRFFAVRPEGSVSTLKIQRTERGDSAVYLCASSPQTGPNTGELFFGEGSRLTVL.

CDR3 residues: CASSEVDRNNEKLFF. The CDR3 nucleotides are TGTGCCAGCAGTGAAGTGGACAGAAATAATGAAAAACTGTTTTTT. The V call is TRBV6-1, the J call TRBJ1-4; D perhaps matches TRBD1 (6 bases). V was cut by 1 base and J by 4 bases, with 10 bases left in between. The CDR3 is 15 amino acids. Germline V CDR1 and CDR2: MNHNS, SASEGT.

V usage is TRBV2 and J usage is TRBJ2-1; 8 positions match TRBD2. From germline, CDR1 is SNHLY and CDR2 FYNNEI. Trimming cost V 6 bases and J 9 bases; bases outside gene matches: 7. This CDR3 has 13 residues. CDR3 DNA: TGTGCCAGCAGGGACGGGGGGGCAGTTGAGCAGTTCTTC. Translation gives CASRDGGAVEQFF.

The table lists this clone with a count of one. The chain is built from TRBV5-5 and TRBJ1-5, with TRBD1 identical over 7 bases. The germline V gene encodes CDR1 SGHKS and CDR2 YYEKEE (reference sequence). This CDR3 is 14 amino acids long. V dropped 0 bases and J dropped 9; count of bases not matched to a gene: 6. CDR3 sequence: CASSLAPQGGPQHF. CDR3 coding DNA: TGTGCCAGCAGCTTGGCCCCCCAGGGGGGGCCCCAGCATTTT. Looking up the rest from reference TRBV5-5 and TRBJ1-5 gives the full variable domain: DAGVTQSPTHLIKTRGQQVTLRCSPISGHKSVSWYQQVLGQGPQFIFQYYEKEERGRGNFPDRFSARQFPNYSSELNVNALLLGDSALYLCASSLAPQGGPQHFGDGTRLSIL.

This CDR3 is CASSQGAGGYTF. CDR3 bases: TGTGCCAGCAGTCAGGGGGCAGGAGGCTACACCTTC. The J gene is TRBJ1-2, the V gene TRBV27; 8 positions agree with TRBD1. CDR1 and CDR2 (germline): MNHEY, SMNVEV (reference sequence). The V segment lost 5 bases and the J segment 8 bases; nucleotides outside the gene matches: 4. The CDR3 covers 12 residues.

V is TRBV29-1 and J is TRBJ2-7; D is possibly TRBD1 (6 bases). Between the trimmed V and J ends, which lost 0 bases and 0 bases, there was a span of 9 bases. This CDR3 has 14 amino acids. The germline V gene has CDR1 SQVTM and CDR2 ANQGSEA. The CDR3 sequence is CSVEDKGVSYEQYF. The CDR3 DNA sequence: TGCAGCGTTGAAGATAAGGGGGTCTCCTACGAGCAGTACTTC.